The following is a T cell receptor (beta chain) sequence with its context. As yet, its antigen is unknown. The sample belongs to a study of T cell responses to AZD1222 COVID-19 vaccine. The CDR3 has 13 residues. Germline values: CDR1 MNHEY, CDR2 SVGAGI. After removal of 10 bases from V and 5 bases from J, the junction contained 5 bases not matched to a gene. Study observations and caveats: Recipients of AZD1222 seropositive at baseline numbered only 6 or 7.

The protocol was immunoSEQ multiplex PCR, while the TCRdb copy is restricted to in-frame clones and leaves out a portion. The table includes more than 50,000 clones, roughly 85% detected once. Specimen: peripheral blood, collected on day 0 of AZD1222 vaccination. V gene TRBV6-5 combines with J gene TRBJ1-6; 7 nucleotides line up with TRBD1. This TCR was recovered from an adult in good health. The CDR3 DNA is TGTGCCATCCGCGACAGGGATAATTCACCCCTCCACTTT. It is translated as CAIRDRDNSPLHF.